Presented here are 12 T cell receptor beta chains from one specimen sequenced in a study of cytomegalovirus exposure and HLA in healthy donors (dated by TCRdb to 2016 to 2017). Libraries were constructed by the immunoSEQ multiplex PCR assay. A mixture of 60 forward primers for TCR Vbeta segments and 13 reverse primers for TCR Jbeta segments was used in the multiplex PCR. Drawn from immuneACCESS, this table holds only the in-frame rearrangements with V and J called that TCRdb kept. Clones are partly lost; checked studies trace under half to an unresolved V gene and leave the rest unexplained. This sample comprises some 170,000 clones, 70% to 80% of them detected only once. 9.5% to 10% of the sample belongs to the ten largest clones. Sequencing was done on a sample of PBMCs. The receptors stem from a young man in good health and CMV-seropositive.

The J gene is TRBJ2-7, the V gene TRBV15; TRBD1 matches 12 bases. V lost 6 bases and J lost 7; bases outside the gene matches: 13. Germline V gene lookup returns CDR1 LNHNV and CDR2 YYDKDF (reference sequence). The CDR3 loop spans 16 amino acids. The CDR3: CATSPMGGTGGIEQYF. Written as DNA, the CDR3 is TGTGCCACCAGTCCTATGGGAGGGACAGGGGGCATAGAGCAGTACTTC. The full variable domain, rest sourced from reference TRBV15 and TRBJ2-7, is DAMVIQNPRYQVTQFGKPVTLSCSQTLNHNVMYWYQQKSSQAPKLLFHYYDKDFNNEADTPDNFQSRRPNTSFCFLDIRSPGLGDTAMYLCATSPMGGTGGIEQYFGPGTRLTVT.

The chain joins TRBV4-1 to TRBJ2-4; D possibly corresponds to TRBD1 (6 bases). This CDR3 region has 15 residues. V was trimmed by 0 bases and J by 5 bases, leaving 11 bases between them. The V gene's germline CDR1 is MGHRA and CDR2 YSYEKL. The CDR3 nucleotides read TGCGCCAGCAGCCAAGAAGGGGGAAGCGAAAACATTCAGTACTTC. It encodes CASSQEGGSENIQYF.

V is TRBV4-3 and J is TRBJ1-1; 7 positions match TRBD1. CDR3 length equals 16 residues. Germline V CDR1 and CDR2: LGHNA, YSLEER. V shed 0 bases and J 0 bases; nucleotides not matched to a gene: 4. The CDR3 DNA sequence: TGCGCCAGCAGCCAAGATAGGGACAGCCTGAACACTGAAGCTTTCTTT. It specifies CASSQDRDSLNTEAFF.

J is TRBJ1-1 and V is TRBV5-1, with 8 positions matching TRBD1. V was clipped by 4 bases and J by 4 bases; unmatched bases: 9. From germline, CDR1 is SGHRS and CDR2 YFSETQ. The CDR3 extends over 15 amino acids. The CDR3 DNA follows: TGCGCCAGCAGCCGAAAAGAACAGGGGGGCACTGAAGCTTTCTTT. This encodes CASSRKEQGGTEAFF.

This clone was counted between two and nine times. This chain joins TRBV6-1 and TRBJ1-1; the match to TRBD1 covers 7 bases. The CDR3 has 14 residues. The germline V gene has CDR1 MNHNS and CDR2 SASEGT. The junction had 14 bases not matched to a gene; V was cut back by 6 bases and J by 10 bases. CDR3 residues: CASSYYPGQSRAFF. The DNA for the CDR3 is TGTGCCAGCAGCTACTACCCGGGACAGTCAAGAGCTTTCTTT.

V is TRBV5-5 and J is TRBJ1-2; 7 nucleotides align to TRBD1. This CDR3 is 15 amino acids long. Germline V lookup: CDR1 SGHKS, CDR2 YYEKEE (reference sequence). The J segment lost 7 bases and the V segment lost 4 bases, leaving 13 bases of the junction unmatched. Written as DNA, the CDR3 is TGTGCCAGCAGCCATCCGGCAGGGGGAGGTTTTGGCTACACCTTC. Translated, it gives CASSHPAGGGFGYTF. The complete variable domain, with remaining parts taken from reference TRBV5-5 and TRBJ1-2, reads DAGVTQSPTHLIKTRGQQVTLRCSPISGHKSVSWYQQVLGQGPQFIFQYYEKEERGRGNFPDRFSARQFPNYSSELNVNALLLGDSALYLCASSHPAGGGFGYTFGSGTRLTVV.

V gene TRBV9 combines with J gene TRBJ1-1; no reliable D call. Trimming took off 7 bases at V and 1 base at J, with 14 bases between the two ends. This CDR3 spans 14 amino acids. Germline CDR1 reads SGDLS; CDR2 reads YYNGEE. The CDR3 sequence: CASSSSTGNTEAFF. The CDR3 nucleotides are TGTGCCAGCTCCTCATCCACGGGGAACACTGAAGCTTTCTTT.

V usage is TRBV4-1 and J usage is TRBJ2-5; D is unclear. The end of the DNA fits TRBJ2-7 better, so the J call may be wrong. CDR3 length equals 12 residues. Germline CDR1 and CDR2: MGHRA and YSYEKL. The CDR3: CASSQVSYEQYF. CDR3 nucleotide sequence: TGCGCCAGCAGCCAAGTCTCCTACGAGCAGTACTTC.

V is TRBV2 and J is TRBJ2-3; TRBD2 is a possible D gene (5 bases). The ends were cut back, 4 bases at V and 0 bases at J, with 8 bases in the middle. The germline gives CDR1 SNHLY, CDR2 FYNNEI. This CDR3 spans 14 amino acids. The CDR3 DNA is TGTGCCAGCAGTGGGGAGACTAGCACAGATACGCAGTATTTT. Protein sequence: CASSGETSTDTQYF.

The chain links TRBV18 to TRBJ2-7; a weak D match, TRBD1 (5 bases). With 4 bases removed from V and 6 bases from J, the gap between germline ends came to 13 bases. Germline V CDR1 and CDR2: KGHSH, LQKENI. This CDR3 is built from 13 residues. CDR3 sequence: CASSRQGVAEQYF. The CDR3 coding sequence is TGTGCCAGCTCACGGCAGGGTGTAGCCGAGCAGTACTTC. Together with reference TRBV18 and TRBJ2-7, the CDR3 gives the full variable domain: NAGVMQNPRHLVRRRGQEARLRCSPMKGHSHVYWYRQLPEEGLKFMVYLQKENIIDESGMPKERFSAEFPKEGPSILRIQQVVRGDSAAYFCASSRQGVAEQYFGPGTRLTVT.

The chain uses TRBV28 and TRBJ2-7; the match to TRBD2 covers 7 bases. The CDR3 totals 16 residues. After removal of 6 bases from V and 2 bases from J, the junction contained 13 bases not matched to a gene. Germline loops: CDR1 MDHEN, CDR2 SYDVKM. For the CDR3, the DNA is TGTGCCAGCAGCCCTAGGCGGGAGTACGGAGCCTACGAGCAGTACTTC. Translation gives CASSPRREYGAYEQYF. The full variable domain, rest sourced from reference TRBV28 and TRBJ2-7, is DVKVTQSSRYLVKRTGEKVFLECVQDMDHENMFWYRQDPGLGLRLIYFSYDVKMKEKGDIPEGYSVSREKKERFSLILESASTNQTSMYLCASSPRREYGAYEQYFGPGTRLTVT.

This chain joins TRBV29-1 and TRBJ1-2, with 9 nucleotides matching TRBD1. Losses at the gene ends were 6 bases for V and 9 bases for J; bases not matched to a gene: 8. The germline V gene has CDR1 SQVTM and CDR2 ANQGSEA. This CDR3 is 12 amino acids long. The DNA of the CDR3 is TGCAGCGTCCCGGACAGGGGATCTCGCTACACCTTC. Its protein is CSVPDRGSRYTF.